This TCR beta chain derives from a study of identical twins. On this clonotype itself: Its antigen is not known.

Template switching introduced a universal primer site, and the cDNA bore unique molecular identifiers. Using its own MiXCR run on the 5' RACE reads, TCRdb lists one record per CDR3 protein. The table includes 500,000 to 650,000 distinct CDR3 sequences, approximately 20% detected once. Study-wide findings and caveats: Invariant MAIT and iNKT cells could partly confound zero-insertion analyses. While abundant cord blood beta clonotypes carried fewer insertions, memory repertoires showed no such pattern.

In addition, the sample was reused for a study of yellow fever vaccine responses in identical twins.

The clonotype originates from a young woman in good health. The material sequenced was CD4+ T cells sorted from blood.

The CDR3 loop is CSARNGQGVKETQYF. The CDR3, as DNA: TGCAGTGCTAGAAATGGACAGGGAGTTAAAGAGACCCAGTACTTC. This chain joins TRBV20-1 and TRBJ2-5; 8 bases fit TRBD1. The germline V gene has CDR1 DFQATT and CDR2 SNEGSKA (reference sequence). The CDR3 is made up of 15 amino acids. Trimming removed 2 bases from V and 3 bases from J; junction bases left unmatched: 8.